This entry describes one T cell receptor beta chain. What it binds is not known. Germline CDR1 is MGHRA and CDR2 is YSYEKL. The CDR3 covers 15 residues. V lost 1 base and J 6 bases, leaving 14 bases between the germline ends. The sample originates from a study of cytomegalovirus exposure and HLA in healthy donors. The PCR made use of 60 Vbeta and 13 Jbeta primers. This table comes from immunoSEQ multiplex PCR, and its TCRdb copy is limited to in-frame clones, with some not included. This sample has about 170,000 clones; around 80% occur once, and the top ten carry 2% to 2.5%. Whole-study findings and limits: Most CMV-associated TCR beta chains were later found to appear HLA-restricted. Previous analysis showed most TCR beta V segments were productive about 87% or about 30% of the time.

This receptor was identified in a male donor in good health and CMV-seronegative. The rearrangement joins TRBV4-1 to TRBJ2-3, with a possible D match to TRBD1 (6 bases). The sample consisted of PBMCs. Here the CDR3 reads CASSQGTASPDTQYF. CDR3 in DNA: TGCGCCAGCAGCCAAGGGACAGCCTCCCCGGATACGCAGTATTTT.